This TCR beta chain was documented in a study of identical twins (dated by TCRdb to the mid-2010s). Concerning the study at large: To test whether fetal clonotypes persist, this study deep-sequenced TCR alpha and beta repertoires from monozygotic twins, from unrelated adults of various ages, and from cord blood. To rule out contamination, the twin experiments were replicated at different times with different library preparation protocols. General study outcomes and caveats: In monozygotic twins, recombination models systematically underestimated out-of-frame TCR alpha sharing, but the models matched the sharing seen between unrelated individuals. Abundant cord blood beta clonotypes had fewer insertions, young adult naive repertoires showed a similar but weaker trend, and memory repertoires showed no such trend. Because the same donors could not be followed over many years, the conclusions relied on cross-sectional statistical analysis. In beta out-of-frame sequences, excess twin sharing was weaker, because having fewer shared sequences lowered the signal-to-noise ratio. Compared with coincidental sharing between unrelated individuals, out-of-frame TCR alpha sequences shared between twins showed an excess of sequences with low generation probability. Zero-insertion analyses could be partly confounded by invariant T cells such as MAIT and iNKT, though diverse VJ usage argued against such confounding for most clonotypes.

Library creation used 5' RACE. Sequencing relied on an Illumina HiSeq 2000. Template switching added a universal primer binding site, and the final cDNA carried a unique molecular identifier that allowed TCR cDNA molecules to be counted accurately. Specific primers in the conserved constant-segment region were used to synthesize first-strand cDNA for TCR alpha and beta chains. Each cDNA library was double barcoded, with a SMART-Mk sample barcode plus Illumina barcodes, to control for contamination. TruSeq adapter sequences and Illumina sample barcodes were added in two successive PCR steps. The Illumina HiSeq platform was used with custom primers to sequence TCR alpha and beta cDNA libraries. Turning to the authors' computational methods: MiGEC was used to process raw reads and extract unique molecular identifiers, and MiXCR was used to find CDR3 positions. Recombination models were inferred per individual with the repgenHMM and IGoR tools using an EM algorithm. The tcR package in R was used for shared clonotype analysis, with sharing normalized by the product of cloneset sizes. To study raw recombination without the effects of thymic and clonal selection, out-of-frame nonproductive sequences were analyzed. TCRdb applied fastp at Q25 and MiXCR to the public reads, then kept only in-frame beta chains. Each entry is one CDR3 protein sequence, shown with its most common DNA and genes. It is TCRdb's table, rather than the study itself, that gives the V and J calls and clone size. This sample holds a few hundred thousand distinct CDR3 sequences; about 8.5% were observed only once. In total, the top ten clones hold about 3% of the sample.

This clonotype was recorded once. What this receptor recognizes is not known. Nothing much larger sits one base from this clone, and base qualities are not available. Resting on one read, the evidence is weak. All donors were healthy Caucasians. Three pairs of female monozygotic twins, all aged roughly 18 to 29 years, were included in the twin cohort. Positive isolation kits from Invitrogen were used to isolate the CD4+ and CD8+ T cell populations. The CDR3, from cysteine to phenylalanine, totals 13 residues. Here the CDR3 DNA is all that survives: 39 bases in frame from base 1. According to the germline V gene (reference sequence), CDR1 reads DFQATT and CDR2 reads SNEGSKA. This sample was also put to use in a study of yellow fever vaccine responses in identical twins. Taken from the second paper: According to the authors, the vaccine-induced T cell response in identical twins seemed to be partly convergent and partly specific to each individual. In the study, vaccine-responding T cell clones were precisely tracked in identical twins.

This clonotype was sampled from a woman aged 18-35 years in good health. Sequenced sample: CD8+ T cells sorted from blood. Recombination linked TRBV20-1 to TRBJ2-3, with 14 central nucleotides matching TRBD2. The CDR3 region: CRGTSGGTDTQYF. The DNA reads TGCAGGGGGACTAGCGGGGGTACAGATACGCAGTATTTT.